The rows below give T cell receptor beta chains drawn from one sample of a study of T cells in narcolepsy. Assay: immunoSEQ multiplex PCR; the TCRdb copy retains only in-frame clones and omits some. This table holds roughly 23,000 clones, over 70% found once. Sequenced material: memory (CD45RA-) CD4+ T cells from blood. The receptors derive from a human donor in good health. Each CDR3 is given with its conserved first and last residue. D genes are given only for firm matches. The size field is filled for only some rows; it gives once, few, many or a size class.

j_call clone_size v_call d_call cdr3_aa cdr3_nt
TRBJ1-5 NA TRBV14 NA CASSQGRAGRNQPQHF TGTGCCAGCAGCCAGGGTCGGGCAGGGCGCAATCAGCCCCAGCATTTT
TRBJ1-1 NA TRBV5-1 NA CASSPGALVRENTEAFF TGCGCCAGCAGTCCTGGGGCGTTGGTCAGGGAGAACACTGAAGCTTTCTTT
TRBJ2-1 NA TRBV7-3 TRBD2 CASSSPERGGSYNEQFF TGTGCCAGCAGCTCCCCTGAGCGGGGGGGCTCCTACAATGAGCAGTTCTTC
TRBJ2-2 NA TRBV18 NA CATGRMNTGELFF TGTGCCACGGGACGTATGAACACCGGGGAGCTGTTTTTT
TRBJ2-7 NA TRBV2 TRBD1 CASTPGQRIPFDF TGTGCCAGCACCCCGGGACAGAGGATCCCTTTTGACTTC
TRBJ2-7 NA TRBV29-1 NA CSVEGGHEQYF TGCAGCGTTGAAGGGGGACACGAGCAGTACTTC
TRBJ1-2 NA TRBV27 TRBD1 CASSFRTGGYYGYTF TGTGCCAGCAGTTTTAGGACAGGGGGCTACTATGGCTACACCTTC
TRBJ2-7 NA TRBV7-2 NA CASSPGTAPHEQYF TGTGCCAGCAGCCCCGGGACCGCCCCACACGAGCAGTACTTC
TRBJ2-5 NA TRBV15 TRBD2 CATSRERGGPGRETQYF TGTGCCACCAGCAGAGAGAGGGGCGGCCCCGGGAGGGAGACCCAGTACTTC
TRBJ1-5 NA TRBV4-3 NA CASSQVRGDRNQPQHF TGCGCCAGCAGCCAAGTAAGGGGGGATCGGAATCAGCCCCAGCATTTT
TRBJ1-5 NA TRBV7-2 NA CASSQRGGPYSNQPQHF TGTGCCAGCAGCCAAAGGGGAGGGCCCTATAGCAATCAACCCCAGCATTTT
TRBJ1-1 NA TRBV4-1 NA CASSQPRRGNTEAFF TGCGCCAGCAGCCAACCCAGACGGGGAAACACTGAAGCTTTCTTT
TRBJ1-1 once TRBV6-5 NA CASSYVQAMNTEAFF TGTGCCAGCAGTTATGTTCAGGCGATGAACACTGAAGCTTTCTTT
TRBJ1-2 NA TRBV27 TRBD1 CASIPTGIYGYTF TGTGCCAGCATACCGACAGGGATCTATGGCTACACCTTC
TRBJ1-1 NA TRBV9 TRBD1 CASSMTGRATEAFF TGTGCCAGCAGCATGACAGGGAGGGCCACTGAAGCTTTCTTT
TRBJ2-1 NA TRBV19 TRBD2 CASRGLAELNEQFF TGTGCCAGTAGGGGACTAGCGGAACTCAATGAGCAGTTCTTC
TRBJ2-5 few TRBV7-9 NA CASSLVAGLGETQYF TGTGCCAGCAGCTTAGTTGCAGGGTTAGGAGAGACCCAGTACTTC
TRBJ2-3 NA TRBV18 NA CASSPPGDTQYF TGTGCCAGCTCACCCCCTGGGGATACGCAGTATTTT
TRBJ1-1 NA TRBV11-2 TRBD1 CASSPRQGALNTEAFF TGTGCCAGCAGCCCCCGACAGGGGGCCTTAAACACTGAAGCTTTCTTT
TRBJ1-1 NA TRBV19 NA CASSIGQGIGTEAFF TGTGCCAGTAGTATAGGCCAGGGTATTGGGACTGAAGCTTTCTTT
TRBJ1-2 NA TRBV15 TRBD1 CATSRGGQGLGGYTF TGTGCCACCAGCAGAGGAGGACAGGGGCTGGGGGGCTACACCTTC
TRBJ2-1 NA TRBV5-6 NA CASSQDSPAYNEQFF TGTGCCAGCAGCCAGGACTCCCCAGCGTACAATGAGCAGTTCTTC
TRBJ1-5 few TRBV5-1 NA CASSLSGSYSNQPQHF TGCGCCAGCAGCTTATCAGGATCGTATAGCAATCAGCCCCAGCATTTT
TRBJ1-2 once TRBV4-3 NA CASSQQGAYGYTF TGCGCCAGCAGCCAACAGGGAGCCTATGGCTACACCTTC
TRBJ2-2 NA TRBV2 TRBD1 CASTPGQGNTGELFF TGTGCCAGCACACCGGGACAGGGAAACACCGGGGAGCTGTTTTTT
TRBJ1-3 NA TRBV6-6 NA CASKRNGVTSGNTIYF TGTGCCAGCAAGCGCAACGGGGTCACCTCTGGAAACACCATATATTTT
TRBJ2-1 NA TRBV6-5 TRBD2 CASSRAGGLGEQFF TGTGCCAGCAGTCGAGCGGGGGGGTTGGGTGAGCAGTTCTTC
TRBJ1-3 NA TRBV9 NA CASSVEGQGISGNTIYF TGTGCCAGCAGCGTAGAAGGTCAGGGGATCTCTGGAAACACCATATATTTT
TRBJ2-1 NA TRBV9 NA CASSVAGFYEQFF TGTGCCAGCAGCGTAGCAGGGTTCTATGAGCAGTTCTTC
TRBJ2-5 NA TRBV7-8 TRBD2 CASTRTRQAETQYF TGTGCCAGCACCAGGACTAGGCAAGCAGAGACCCAGTACTTC
TRBJ1-2 once TRBV2 TRBD1 CASTLEPGQGPRIGYTF TGTGCCAGCACTCTAGAGCCGGGACAGGGGCCCCGGATTGGCTACACCTTC
TRBJ2-6 once TRBV5-1 NA CASSLDGIPSSGANVLTF TGCGCCAGCAGCTTGGATGGGATTCCCTCTTCTGGGGCCAACGTCCTGACTTTC
TRBJ1-6 NA TRBV21-1 NA CASSKVPGGSWFHNSPLHF TGTGCCAGCAGCAAAGTCCCGGGAGGGTCATGGTTCCATAATTCACCCCTCCACTTT
TRBJ2-1 NA TRBV5-4 NA CASSFTGRGEQFF TGTGCCAGCAGCTTTACAGGTCGAGGTGAGCAGTTCTTC
TRBJ2-5 NA TRBV5-4 TRBD2 CASSSDLAGGQETQYF TGTGCCAGCAGCTCTGATCTAGCGGGGGGCCAAGAGACCCAGTACTTC
TRBJ2-1 once TRBV9 NA CASSAHPGNEQFF TGTGCCAGCAGCGCCCACCCAGGCAATGAGCAGTTCTTC
TRBJ2-5 once TRBV11-3 NA CASSQRQVYGGTQYF TGTGCCAGCAGCCAGCGACAAGTTTATGGGGGGACCCAGTACTTC
TRBJ2-1 NA TRBV2 TRBD2 CASSEAGGSNEQFF TGTGCCAGCAGTGAGGCGGGGGGTTCAAATGAGCAGTTCTTC
TRBJ1-5 NA TRBV27 TRBD1 CASSFTGQGQPQHF TGTGCCAGCAGTTTTACCGGACAGGGCCAGCCCCAGCATTTT
TRBJ2-1 few TRBV6-5 NA CASSLLGAGYNEQFF TGTGCCAGCAGTCTCTTAGGGGCCGGATACAATGAGCAGTTCTTC
TRBJ1-5 once TRBV4-3 NA CASSQDLGQPQHF TGCGCCAGCAGCCAAGATTTAGGGCAGCCCCAGCATTTT
TRBJ1-1 NA TRBV4-3 NA CASSQFRRDTEAFF TGCGCCAGCAGCCAATTTAGGAGGGACACTGAAGCTTTCTTT
TRBJ2-5 NA TRBV5-1 NA CASSLEGGTQYF TGCGCCAGCAGCTTGGAGGGGGGGACCCAGTACTTC
TRBJ1-1 NA TRBV7-2 TRBD1 CASSLAPGQGHPAFF TGTGCCAGCAGCTTAGCCCCCGGACAGGGGCATCCGGCTTTCTTT
TRBJ1-5 NA TRBV5-4 NA CASSFSDDQPQHF TGTGCCAGCAGCTTCTCGGACGATCAGCCCCAGCATTTT
TRBJ1-6 NA TRBV10-2 NA CASSSSDNSPLHF TGCGCCAGCAGTTCCTCAGATAATTCACCCCTCCACTTT
TRBJ1-6 NA TRBV7-9 TRBD1 CASRRTGDSPLHF TGTGCCAGCCGTCGGACAGGGGATTCACCCCTCCACTTT
TRBJ2-5 NA TRBV5-4 TRBD2 CASSFGTGTSGGGQYF TGTGCCAGCAGCTTCGGTACCGGGACTAGCGGGGGGGGCCAGTACTTC
TRBJ2-2 few TRBV5-1 NA CASSFNQRATFSGELFF TGCGCCAGCAGCTTCAATCAACGGGCGACCTTCTCCGGGGAGCTGTTTTTT
TRBJ2-5 NA TRBV5-1 NA CASSLGAGKQETQYF TGCGCCAGCAGCTTGGGGGCGGGGAAACAAGAGACCCAGTACTTC
TRBJ2-2 NA TRBV27 NA CASSFGALGTGELFF TGTGCCAGCAGCTTCGGCGCCCTGGGGACCGGGGAGCTGTTTTTT
TRBJ2-2 NA TRBV6-1 NA CASSDQGYTGELFF TGTGCCAGCAGTGACCAGGGGTATACCGGGGAGCTGTTTTTT
TRBJ2-2 NA TRBV11-2 NA CASSPNRVIGELFF TGTGCCAGCAGCCCGAACAGGGTAATCGGGGAGCTGTTTTTT
TRBJ2-2 NA TRBV19 NA CASSISGTGELFF TGTGCCAGTAGTATCTCGGGAACCGGGGAGCTGTTTTTT
TRBJ1-6 NA TRBV27 TRBD1 CASRAGTANSPLHF TGTGCCAGCAGGGCCGGGACAGCCAATTCACCCCTCCACTTT
TRBJ2-3 NA TRBV7-2 NA CASSLVATRTDTQYF TGTGCCAGCAGCTTAGTTGCCACACGCACAGATACGCAGTATTTT
TRBJ2-7 NA TRBV14 TRBD1 CASSPGQGPSYEQYF TGTGCCAGCAGCCCCGGACAGGGCCCCTCCTACGAGCAGTACTTC
TRBJ2-1 NA TRBV2 NA CASRPGASNEQFF TGTGCCAGCAGACCCGGCGCTTCCAATGAGCAGTTCTTC
TRBJ2-2 NA TRBV7-8 NA CASSKQSNTGELFF TGTGCCAGCAGCAAGCAGAGTAACACCGGGGAGCTGTTTTTT